This T cell receptor beta chain was identified during a study of PD-1 blockade in classical Hodgkin lymphoma (dated by TCRdb to the early 2020s). Background for the entire study: Nivolumab dosing was 3 mg/kg intravenously every 2 weeks, continuing until either disease progression or unacceptable toxicity. To define a peripheral blood immune signature of response to PD-1 blockade in classical Hodgkin lymphoma, the study combined TCR beta sequencing with CyTOF.

Details on this clone: Its specific antigen is unknown. Base qualities are not recorded, but no much larger clone differs from it by a single base.

Summary of the overall study and its limitations: CD4+ but not CD8+ TCR diversity rose significantly by C4D1 (p=0.0027 vs p=0.16), most apparent in complete responders (p=0.02). Baseline diversity similar to that of newly diagnosed patients was observed in trial patients achieving complete response, whereas significantly lower diversity was observed in partial responders and progressors. The study covered only a single clinical trial cohort, and the causes of the repertoire differences, possibly disease activity or prior therapy, were still not defined. Lower diversity was observed in patients in whom nivolumab was started less than 1 year after ASCT, and these patients were excluded from later analyses so that confounding by immune reconstitution would be avoided. Baseline TCR diversity was reported to be lower in newly diagnosed patients than in healthy donors, and even lower in relapsed/refractory patients.

Its CDR3 holds 15 amino acids, cysteine through phenylalanine. The sequence is cut down to CDR3 DNA, 45 bases in frame from base 1. The germline V gene (reference sequence) supplies CDR1 MNHEY and CDR2 SMNVEV. V is cut back by 4 bases and J by 5 bases, with 4 bases in the junction unmatched. Read against the paper, the sample's time point label means: cycle 1 day 1 (C1D1), immediately before nivolumab initiation. Every trial patient had relapsed after autologous stem cell transplantation, and cohorts A, B and C differed in prior brentuximab vedotin exposure. A total of over 50 patients with relapsed/refractory classical Hodgkin lymphoma made up the trial cohort, and each patient's best overall response was complete response, partial response or progressive disease. Single-agent nivolumab was administered to trial patients in the multi-cohort phase II CheckMate 205 trial. Best overall response was determined by an independent review committee according to the 2007 International Working Group response criteria. Trial PBMCs were obtained immediately prior to nivolumab initiation (C1D1) and on therapy at cycle 2 day 1 and cycle 4 day 1. Peripheral blood was collected in 8 mL Vacutainer Cell Preparation Tubes, from which PBMCs were isolated by centrifugation and then cryopreserved.

Genomic DNA was isolated using the Qiagen DNeasy kit from unsorted PBMCs as well as from negatively selected CD4+ and CD8+ fractions. TCR beta CDR3 regions were amplified by immunoSEQ multiplex PCR using primers annealing to V and J segments. A synthetic immune receptor repertoire was used to minimize amplification bias, and any remaining bias was removed computationally after sequencing. The paper's processing steps were these. Repertoire diversity was quantified as the Shannon entropy index using custom Python scripts. Unsorted, CD4+ and CD8+ repertoires were examined separately, except in combined analyses, for which CD4+ and CD8+ sequences were merged in silico. Clonal expansion was defined as a frequency increase of at least 2-fold after treatment compared with C1D1, and clones undetected at baseline were assigned a pseudocount of 0.5. Clones with 0 or 1 copy at C1D1 were defined as singleton clones, while clones with 2 or more copies were defined as non-singleton clones. Clones expanded in unsorted samples were labelled as CD4+, CD8+ or unknown by matching protein sequences in sorted samples from the same patient. Wilcoxon tests on paired samples were used to test diversity changes from C1D1 to C4D1. TCRdb stores this immuneACCESS table with in-frame sequences only. Part of the clones is absent; in the studies checked, under half of the shortfall reflects unresolved V genes, and no reason is known for the rest. That table is the source of V, J and clone size, and D and trimming were worked out from the DNA. The sample table contains more than 30,000 clones; only one count was recorded for 82% of them. Clones ranked in the top ten supply around a third of the sample.

This TCR derives from a human donor with classical Hodgkin lymphoma. Material: peripheral blood mononuclear cells (PBMCs), obtained at baseline. Recombination joined TRBV27 with TRBJ2-1; 11 junctional bases match TRBD2. CDR3 reads: CASSWSSGGNNEQFF. The nucleotides read TGTGCCAGCAGTTGGTCTAGCGGGGGGAACAATGAGCAGTTCTTC.